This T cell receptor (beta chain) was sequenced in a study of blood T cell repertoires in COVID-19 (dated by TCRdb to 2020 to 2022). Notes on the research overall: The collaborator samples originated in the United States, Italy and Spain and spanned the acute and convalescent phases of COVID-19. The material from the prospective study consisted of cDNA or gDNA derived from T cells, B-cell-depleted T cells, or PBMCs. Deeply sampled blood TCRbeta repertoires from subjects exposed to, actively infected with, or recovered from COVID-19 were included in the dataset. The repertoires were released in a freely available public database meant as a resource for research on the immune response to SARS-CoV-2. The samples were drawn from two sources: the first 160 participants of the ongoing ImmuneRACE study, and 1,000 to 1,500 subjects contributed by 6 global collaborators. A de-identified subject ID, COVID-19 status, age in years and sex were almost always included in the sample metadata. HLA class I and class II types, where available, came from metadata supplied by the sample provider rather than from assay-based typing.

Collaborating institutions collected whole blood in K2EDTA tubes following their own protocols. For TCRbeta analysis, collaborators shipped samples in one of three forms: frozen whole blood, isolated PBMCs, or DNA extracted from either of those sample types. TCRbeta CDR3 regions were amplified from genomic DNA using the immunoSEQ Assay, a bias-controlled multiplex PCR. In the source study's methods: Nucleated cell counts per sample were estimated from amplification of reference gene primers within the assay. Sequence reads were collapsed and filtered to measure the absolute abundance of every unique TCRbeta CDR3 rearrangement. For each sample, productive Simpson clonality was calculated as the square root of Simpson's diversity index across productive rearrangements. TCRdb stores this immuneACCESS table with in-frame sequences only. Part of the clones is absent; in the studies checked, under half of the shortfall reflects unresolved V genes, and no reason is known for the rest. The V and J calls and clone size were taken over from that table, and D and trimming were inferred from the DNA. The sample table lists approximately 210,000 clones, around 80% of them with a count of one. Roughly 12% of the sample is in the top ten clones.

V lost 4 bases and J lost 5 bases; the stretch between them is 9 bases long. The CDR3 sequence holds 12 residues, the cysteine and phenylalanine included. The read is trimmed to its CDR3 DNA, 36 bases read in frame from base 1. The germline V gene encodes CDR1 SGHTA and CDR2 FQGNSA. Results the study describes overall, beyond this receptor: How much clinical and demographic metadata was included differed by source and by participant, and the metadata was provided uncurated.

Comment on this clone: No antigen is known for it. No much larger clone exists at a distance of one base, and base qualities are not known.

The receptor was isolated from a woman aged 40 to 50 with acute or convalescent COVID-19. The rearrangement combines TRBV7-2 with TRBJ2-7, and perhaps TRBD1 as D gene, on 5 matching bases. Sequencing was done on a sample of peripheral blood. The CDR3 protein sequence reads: CASSSTAHEQYF. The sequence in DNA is TGTGCCAGCAGCTCGACAGCCCACGAGCAGTACTTC.